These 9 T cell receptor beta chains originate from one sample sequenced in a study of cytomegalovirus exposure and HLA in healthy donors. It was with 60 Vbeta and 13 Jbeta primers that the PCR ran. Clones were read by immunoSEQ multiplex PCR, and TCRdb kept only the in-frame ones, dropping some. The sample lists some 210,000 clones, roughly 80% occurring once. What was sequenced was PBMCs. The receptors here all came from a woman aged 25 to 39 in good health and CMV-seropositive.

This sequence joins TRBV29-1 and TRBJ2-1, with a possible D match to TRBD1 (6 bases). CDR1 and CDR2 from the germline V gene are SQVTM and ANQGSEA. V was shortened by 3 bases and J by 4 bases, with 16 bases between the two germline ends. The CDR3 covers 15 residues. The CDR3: CSVDDEGVYYNEQFF. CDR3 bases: TGCAGCGTTGATGATGAGGGGGTTTATTACAATGAGCAGTTCTTC.

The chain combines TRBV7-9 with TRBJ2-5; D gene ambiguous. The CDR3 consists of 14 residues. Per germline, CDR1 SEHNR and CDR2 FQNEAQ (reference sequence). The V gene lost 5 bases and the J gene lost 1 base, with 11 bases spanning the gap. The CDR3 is CASSLVSGQETQYF. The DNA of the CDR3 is TGTGCCAGCAGCCTAGTGAGTGGCCAAGAGACCCAGTACTTC. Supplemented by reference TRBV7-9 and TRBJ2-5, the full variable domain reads DTGVSQNPRHKITKRGQNVTFRCDPISEHNRLYWYRQTLGQGPEFLTYFQNEAQLEKSRLLSDRFSAERPKGSFSTLEIQRTEQGDSAMYLCASSLVSGQETQYFGPGTRLLVL.

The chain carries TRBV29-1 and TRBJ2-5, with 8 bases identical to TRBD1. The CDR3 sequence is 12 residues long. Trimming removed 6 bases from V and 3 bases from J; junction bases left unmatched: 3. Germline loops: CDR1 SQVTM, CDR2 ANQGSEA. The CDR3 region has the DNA TGCAGCGTCTCGACAGGGGAAGAGACCCAGTACTTC. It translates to CSVSTGEETQYF.

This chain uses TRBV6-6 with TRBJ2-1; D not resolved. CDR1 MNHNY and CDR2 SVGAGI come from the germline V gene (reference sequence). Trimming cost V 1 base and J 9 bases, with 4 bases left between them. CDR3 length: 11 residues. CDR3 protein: CASSYFLEQFF. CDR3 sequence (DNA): TGTGCCAGCAGTTACTTTCTTGAGCAGTTCTTC.

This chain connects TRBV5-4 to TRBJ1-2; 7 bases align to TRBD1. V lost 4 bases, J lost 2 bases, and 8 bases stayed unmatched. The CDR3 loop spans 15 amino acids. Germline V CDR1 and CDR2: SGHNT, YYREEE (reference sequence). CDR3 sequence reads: CASSGRGNLNYGYTF. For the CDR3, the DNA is TGTGCCAGCAGCGGCAGGGGGAACCTCAACTATGGCTACACCTTC.

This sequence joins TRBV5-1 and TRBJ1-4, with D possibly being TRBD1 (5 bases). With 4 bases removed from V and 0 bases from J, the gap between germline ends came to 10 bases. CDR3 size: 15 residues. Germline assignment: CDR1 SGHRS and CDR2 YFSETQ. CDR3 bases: TGCGCCAGCAGCCCGACAGCTGCAACTAATGAAAAACTGTTTTTT. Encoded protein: CASSPTAATNEKLFF.

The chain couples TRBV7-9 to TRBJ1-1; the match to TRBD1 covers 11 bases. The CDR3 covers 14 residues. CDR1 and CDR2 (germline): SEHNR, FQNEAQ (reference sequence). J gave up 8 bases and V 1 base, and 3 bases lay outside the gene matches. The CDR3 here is CASSLVGTGGEAFF. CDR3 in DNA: TGTGCCAGCAGCTTAGTTGGGACAGGGGGGGAAGCTTTCTTT. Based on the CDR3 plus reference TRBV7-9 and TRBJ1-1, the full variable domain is DTGVSQNPRHKITKRGQNVTFRCDPISEHNRLYWYRQTLGQGPEFLTYFQNEAQLEKSRLLSDRFSAERPKGSFSTLEIQRTEQGDSAMYLCASSLVGTGGEAFFGQGTRLTVV.

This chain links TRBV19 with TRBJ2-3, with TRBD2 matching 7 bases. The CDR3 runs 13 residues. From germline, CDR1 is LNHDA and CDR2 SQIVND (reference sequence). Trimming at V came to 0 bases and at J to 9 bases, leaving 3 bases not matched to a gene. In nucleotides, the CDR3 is TGTGCCAGTAGTATAGAATCTAGCGGCACGCAGTATTTT. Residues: CASSIESSGTQYF.

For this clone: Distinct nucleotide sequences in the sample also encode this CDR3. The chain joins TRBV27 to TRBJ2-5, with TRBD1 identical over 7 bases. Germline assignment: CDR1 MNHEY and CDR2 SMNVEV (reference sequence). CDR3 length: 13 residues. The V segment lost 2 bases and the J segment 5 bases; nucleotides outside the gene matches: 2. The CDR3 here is CASSLRGQETQYF. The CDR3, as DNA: TGTGCCAGCAGTTTAAGGGGGCAGGAGACCCAGTACTTC.